One sample yielded the 26 T cell receptor beta chains listed below, sequenced in a study of Ad26.COV2.S vaccination and SARS-CoV-2 variants. Specified treatment: around 19 received Ad26.COV2.S at low or high dose, single or two shots; about 5 received placebo; per-sample allocation not given. Vaccine and placebo recipients were sampled on day 63 after the first injection. TCRdb's table, derived via immunoSEQ multiplex PCR, lists solely in-frame clones and lacks some. The sample contains around 300,000 clones, approximately 86% of which appear only once. The source was peripheral blood, collected in a trial of Ad26.COV2.S vaccine versus placebo. The receptors stem from a person between 18 and 59 years old who received the Ad26.COV2.S COVID-19 vaccine or a placebo.

The V gene is TRBV7-9, the J gene TRBJ1-2; 8 bases map to TRBD1. The germline V gene has CDR1 SEHNR and CDR2 FQNEAQ (reference sequence). CDR3 length: 16 amino acids. V was pared by 4 bases and J by 8 bases, with 15 bases of the junction left unmatched. CDR3 DNA sequence: TGTGCCAGCAGCTCAGCTGAGGGCAGGGGGCGCCGAGGCTACACCTTC. Protein sequence: CASSSAEGRGRRGYTF.

This rearrangement joins TRBV27 to TRBJ2-2; 7 positions match TRBD1. This CDR3 spans 14 amino acids. Germline V gene lookup returns CDR1 MNHEY and CDR2 SMNVEV (reference sequence). Losses at the gene ends were 4 bases for V and 4 bases for J; bases not matched to a gene: 3. The CDR3 spells CASSYNRGTGELFF. The CDR3 DNA sequence: TGTGCCAGCAGTTATAACAGGGGCACCGGGGAGCTGTTTTTT.

This chain uses TRBV7-9 with TRBJ2-1, with 8 bases identical to TRBD2. Germline lookup yields CDR1 SEHNR and CDR2 FQNEAQ (reference sequence). The CDR3 consists of 15 residues. With V trimmed by 5 bases and J by 2 bases, 5 bases remained unmatched. The CDR3 DNA reads TGTGCCAGCAGCCTTATAGCGGGGACCTACAATGAGCAGTTCTTC. This sequence encodes CASSLIAGTYNEQFF. The full variable domain, in which reference TRBV7-9 and TRBJ2-1 provide the parts outside the CDR3, is DTGVSQNPRHKITKRGQNVTFRCDPISEHNRLYWYRQTLGQGPEFLTYFQNEAQLEKSRLLSDRFSAERPKGSFSTLEIQRTEQGDSAMYLCASSLIAGTYNEQFFGPGTRLTVL.

The chain is built from TRBV28 and TRBJ2-2; 10 nucleotides match TRBD1. CDR1 and CDR2 from the germline V gene are MDHEN and SYDVKM. Unmatched junction bases numbered 7, after V lost 2 bases and J lost 7 bases. The CDR3 is made up of 16 amino acids. Here the CDR3 DNA reads TGTGCCAGCAGTTTAGGAGACAGGGGGCGCGGCGGGGAGCTGTTTTTT. Translating it yields CASSLGDRGRGGELFF.

V gene TRBV4-1 combines with J gene TRBJ2-5; D perhaps matches TRBD2 (6 bases). CDR3 length: 15 residues. Trimming cost V 1 base and J 5 bases, with 14 bases left between them. Looked up from germline, CDR1 is MGHRA and CDR2 is YSYEKL. The CDR3 here is CASSQGDGRSETQYF. For the CDR3, the DNA is TGCGCCAGCAGCCAAGGGGACGGGAGATCGGAGACCCAGTACTTC.

The rearrangement joins TRBV5-1 to TRBJ2-7; TRBD1 matches at 8 bases. V lost 4 bases and J lost 4; bases outside the gene matches: 4. Germline V CDR1 and CDR2: SGHRS, YFSETQ. CDR3 size: 13 residues. The CDR3 loop is CASSEGQAYEQYF. CDR3 coding DNA: TGCGCCAGCAGCGAGGGACAGGCATACGAGCAGTACTTC.

The rearrangement joins TRBV10-1 to TRBJ1-5; no reliable D call. Germline V lookup: CDR1 WNHNN, CDR2 SYGVQD (reference sequence). V gave up 0 bases and J gave up 6 bases, with 6 bases separating them. The CDR3 sequence is 13 residues long. As DNA, the CDR3 is TGCGCCAGCAGTGAGTCGTTAGGTCAGCCCCAGCATTTT. It specifies CASSESLGQPQHF.

CDR3 sequence (DNA): TGTGCCATCAGTATGGGCAATGAGCAGTTCTTC. This gives the protein CAISMGNEQFF. This chain uses TRBV10-3 with TRBJ2-1; D uncertain. CDR3 length equals 11 residues. Germline CDR1 and CDR2: ENHRY and SYGVKD. Trimming pared 5 bases from V and 6 bases from J, leaving 5 bases between.

The genes are TRBV6-4 and TRBJ2-2, with 10 bases identical to TRBD2. CDR3 length: 15 amino acids. Per germline, CDR1 MRHNA and CDR2 SNTAGT. With 6 bases clipped from V and 7 bases from J, the junction kept 8 bases outside the gene matches. This CDR3 is CASRPSGGANGELFF. In DNA, the CDR3 is TGTGCCAGCAGGCCCAGCGGGGGGGCCAACGGGGAGCTGTTTTTT.

This chain uses TRBV28 with TRBJ2-2; 11 nucleotides align to TRBD2. V gave up 0 bases and J gave up 7 bases; unmatched junction bases: 4. The germline V gene encodes CDR1 MDHEN and CDR2 SYDVKM. The CDR3 covers 16 residues. CDR3 sequence: CASSLWASGGNGELFF. The CDR3 nucleotides read TGTGCCAGCAGTTTATGGGCTAGCGGGGGGAACGGGGAGCTGTTTTTT.

J is TRBJ1-3 and V is TRBV7-2; 7 bases align to TRBD1. CDR1 is SGHTA, CDR2 FQGNSA, per germline. V lost 5 bases to trimming and J lost 1 base; unmatched junction nucleotides: 5. This CDR3 contains 15 residues. The CDR3 is CASSAQGGSGNTIYF. Here the CDR3 DNA reads TGTGCCAGCAGCGCGCAGGGGGGATCTGGAAACACCATATATTTT.

This clone occurred a few times. The CDR3, as DNA: TGTGCCAGCAGCCGGCCACTAAACGGGGGGCATGATACGCAGTATTTT. It translates to CASSRPLNGGHDTQYF. The chain employs TRBV11-2 and TRBJ2-3, with D possibly matching TRBD2 (7 bases). This CDR3 has 16 residues. V lost 5 bases to trimming and J lost 6 bases, with 21 bases between them. Germline V gives CDR1 SGHAT, CDR2 FQNNGV.

The rearrangement links TRBV7-2 to TRBJ2-3, with 9 bases matching TRBD1. CDR3 size: 14 residues. Germline V gene sequence: CDR1 SGHTA, CDR2 FQGNSA. Trimming removed 6 bases from V and 4 bases from J; junction bases left unmatched: 5. In DNA form, the CDR3 reads TGTGCCAGCAGGCGACAGGGGGGTTCAGATACGCAGTATTTT. Protein sequence: CASRRQGGSDTQYF.

The chain is built from TRBV7-3 and TRBJ2-3; D uncertain. CDR1 SGHTA and CDR2 FQGTGA come from the germline V gene. CDR3 length: 14 residues. With 5 bases removed from V and 1 base from J, the gap between germline ends came to 10 bases. In DNA form, the CDR3 reads TGTGCCAGCAGCCCAAGTGTGGGCACAGATACGCAGTATTTT. Translation: CASSPSVGTDTQYF.

The J gene is TRBJ2-7, the V gene TRBV27; TRBD2 agrees at 8 bases. Germline CDR1 reads MNHEY; CDR2 reads SMNVEV (reference sequence). The CDR3 is 15 residues long. V lost 6 bases and J lost 0; bases outside the gene matches: 7. CDR3 loop: CASSNAGGVSYEQYF. As DNA, the CDR3 is TGTGCCAGCAGCAACGCGGGGGGCGTCTCCTACGAGCAGTACTTC.

Turning to this clone: The junction differs from germline at one of its ends, possibly a read error. This chain connects TRBV24-1 to TRBJ1-1; tentatively, D is TRBD1 (5 bases). The CDR3 contains 9 residues. From germline, CDR1 is KGHDR and CDR2 SFDVKD. This CDR3 is CATPQDTLF. CDR3 DNA: TGTGCCACCCCCCAGGACACGTTATTT.

This chain joins TRBV27 and TRBJ2-5, with TRBD2 matching over 10 bases. Germline CDR1 is MNHEY and CDR2 is SMNVEV (reference sequence). Germline trimming cut 6 bases from V and 1 base from J; bases unmatched to any gene: 5. The CDR3 sequence is 15 residues long. CDR3 sequence: CASSPRTSGQETQYF. The CDR3 coding sequence is TGTGCCAGCAGCCCCCGGACTAGCGGCCAAGAGACCCAGTACTTC.

This chain connects TRBV7-9 to TRBJ1-2, with D hard to call. V was shortened by 5 bases and J by 0 bases, with 10 bases between the two germline ends. The CDR3 is 14 residues long. Germline loops: CDR1 SEHNR, CDR2 FQNEAQ (reference sequence). CDR3 DNA sequence: TGTGCCAGCAGCCGGTCTGTCCCTAACTATGGCTACACCTTC. This translates into CASSRSVPNYGYTF.

This sequence joins TRBV24-1 and TRBJ2-3, with 7 bases identical to TRBD2. The trim removed 6 bases at V and 5 bases at J, leaving 7 bases unmatched. CDR3 length: 14 residues. In germline, CDR1 is KGHDR, CDR2 SFDVKD. CDR3 amino acids: CATSPTSEGDTQYF. For the CDR3, the DNA is TGTGCCACCAGTCCCACTAGCGAGGGAGATACGCAGTATTTT.

The DNA for the CDR3 is TGTGCCAGCAGTTTTGGACAGGGGGCAGAGCCAGATACGCAGTATTTT. Its translation is CASSFGQGAEPDTQYF. The chain uses TRBV28 and TRBJ2-3; the match to TRBD1 covers 11 bases. The CDR3 consists of 16 residues. From germline, CDR1 is MDHEN and CDR2 SYDVKM. Trimming at V came to 3 bases and at J to 4 bases, leaving 6 bases not matched to a gene.

The chain recombines TRBV5-1 with TRBJ1-6; no clear D gene. Germline loops: CDR1 SGHRS, CDR2 YFSETQ. V was trimmed by 1 base and J by 0 bases, leaving 8 bases between them. CDR3 length equals 16 residues. Here the CDR3 DNA reads TGCGCCAGCAGCTTGCCAGGCAGCTCCTATAATTCACCCCTCCACTTT. It encodes CASSLPGSSYNSPLHF.

This clone occurred a few times. CDR3 coding DNA: TGTGCCAGCAGTGATCAGGGGAAAGGCTCCTATAATTCACCCCTCCACTTT. Translated, it gives CASSDQGKGSYNSPLHF. The chain combines TRBV6-1 with TRBJ1-6, with D perhaps TRBD1 (6 bases). This CDR3 comprises 17 residues. Germline V CDR1 and CDR2: MNHNS, SASEGT. The germline V and J ends were trimmed by 3 bases and 0 bases, with 12 bases remaining between them.

The sample holds one count of this clone. The chain uses TRBV19 and TRBJ2-5; 9 bases are a match to TRBD1. The germline gives CDR1 LNHDA, CDR2 SQIVND (reference sequence). V shed 3 bases and J 1 base; nucleotides not matched to a gene: 3. The CDR3 runs to 15 residues. The CDR3 region has the DNA TGTGCCAGTAGTATGAGGGACAGGGCCCAAGAGACCCAGTACTTC. Its translation is CASSMRDRAQETQYF.

V and J are TRBV7-9 and TRBJ2-1; 8 bases map to TRBD2. Germline CDR1 reads SEHNR; CDR2 reads FQNEAQ (reference sequence). The CDR3 consists of 17 residues. After removal of 6 bases from V and 2 bases from J, the junction contained 12 bases not matched to a gene. The CDR3 reads CASSSTTAGVTYNEQFF. The DNA of the CDR3 is TGTGCCAGCAGTTCAACTACAGCGGGAGTGACCTACAATGAGCAGTTCTTC.

The V gene is TRBV5-4, the J gene TRBJ1-6; 9 positions match TRBD1. This CDR3 has 13 amino acids. Trimming at V came to 4 bases and at J to 9 bases, leaving 2 bases not matched to a gene. Looked up from germline, CDR1 is SGHNT and CDR2 is YYREEE (reference sequence). The CDR3 loop is CASSPDRGSPLHF. CDR3 nucleotides: TGTGCCAGCAGCCCGGACAGGGGTTCACCCCTCCACTTT.

The chain carries TRBV30 and TRBJ2-1, with 7 bases fitting TRBD2. After removal of 3 bases from V and 0 bases from J, the junction contained 8 bases not matched to a gene. The CDR3 covers 16 residues. Germline V gene sequence: CDR1 GTSNPN, CDR2 SVGIG (reference sequence). In DNA form, the CDR3 reads TGTGCCTGGAGCGTCGGACTAGTCAGCTCCTACAATGAGCAGTTCTTC. Protein: CAWSVGLVSSYNEQFF.